Listed below are T cell receptor beta chains from one sample, sequenced in a study of graft-versus-host responses after intestinal transplantation. TCRdb keeps only in-frame clones here, not all; method: immunoSEQ multiplex PCR. Here the sample spans about 130,000 clones, around 90% being singletons. The antigens these receptors bind are not known. The specimen comprised unstimulated CD4+ T cells sorted from spleen or lymph node cells, sampled before intestinal transplant. Source of these receptors: a human donor who received an intestinal transplant. Both conserved end residues are part of each CDR3. The D gene is left open where the match is weak. Where a row states a size, it is once, few, many or the class of an expanded clone; other rows omit it.

d_gene	v_gene	abundance	len	j_gene	CDR3nt	CDR3aa
.	TRBV4-2	.	14	TRBJ1-1	TGTGCCAGCAGCCCAGGGACCCCAGTCACTGAAGCTTTCTTT	CASSPGTPVTEAFF
TRBD2	TRBV7-2	.	15	TRBJ2-5	TGTGCCAGCTTGGGGACTAGCGGGAGCAAAGAGACCCAGTACTTC	CASLGTSGSKETQYF
.	TRBV5-1	.	19	TRBJ1-4	TGCGCCAGCAGCAGAGACCCTTGGCCCTCACAGGCAACTAATGAAAAACTGTTTTTT	CASSRDPWPSQATNEKLFF
.	TRBV19	once	14	TRBJ1-6	TGTGCCAGTAGTATACCGGTGGACTATTCACCCCTCCACTTT	CASSIPVDYSPLHF
.	TRBV18	.	13	TRBJ2-7	TGTGCCAGCTCCCCAACAGAGTCCTACGAGCAGTACTTC	CASSPTESYEQYF
TRBD2	TRBV5-1	once	16	TRBJ2-1	TGCGCCAGCAGCCCTACTAGCGGGGCCCGCTACAATGAGCAGTTCTTC	CASSPTSGARYNEQFF
TRBD1	TRBV27	.	14	TRBJ2-7	TGTGCCAGCAGTTTAAGGCAGGGGGACTACGAGCAGTACTTC	CASSLRQGDYEQYF
TRBD2	TRBV4-2	.	15	TRBJ2-7	TGTGCCAGCAGCCAAGATGGCGGGAGCGATAACGAGCAGTACTTC	CASSQDGGSDNEQYF
TRBD1	TRBV28	.	15	TRBJ1-1	TGTGCCAGCAGTTTGACAGGGGGCCTTGGCACTGAAGCTTTCTTT	CASSLTGGLGTEAFF
TRBD2	TRBV9	few	16	TRBJ2-7	TGTGCCAGCAGCCCCAAACGGACTAGCAGTTTCTACGAGCAGTACTTC	CASSPKRTSSFYEQYF
.	TRBV21-1	.	17	TRBJ1-2	TGTGCCAGCAGCAAAGTGATCAGGGGGCGAAGGGACTATGGCTACACCTTC	CASSKVIRGRRDYGYTF
TRBD1	TRBV18	.	15	TRBJ1-5	TGTGCCAGCTCACTGGGGACAGGGGGTCTACAGCCCCAGCATTTT	CASSLGTGGLQPQHF
.	TRBV29-1	.	12	TRBJ1-5	TGCAGCGTTGCGGAGGGTGGACAGCCCCAGCATTTT	CSVAEGGQPQHF
.	TRBV9	.	13	TRBJ1-2	TGTGCCAGCAGCGTGGGAGACAGATATGGCTACACCTTC	CASSVGDRYGYTF
.	TRBV6-8	.	15	TRBJ1-1	TGTGCCAGCAAAAGCAGGGGATGCGGGGACACTGAAGCTTTCTTT	CASKSRGCGDTEAFF
.	TRBV15	.	15	TRBJ2-7	TGTGCCACCAGCAGAGATAAGGGGCTGCCCTACGAGCAGTACTTC	CATSRDKGLPYEQYF
.	TRBV5-1	.	14	TRBJ1-1	TGCGCCAGCAGCTTGACGGGGGGTGACACTGAAGCTTTCTTT	CASSLTGGDTEAFF
TRBD2	TRBV6-4	.	16	TRBJ2-3	TGTGCCAGCAGTCTTATAGCGGGAGGGGGCGCAGATACGCAGTATTTT	CASSLIAGGGADTQYF
TRBD2	TRBV9	once	16	TRBJ2-5	TGTGCCAGCAGCCCCCGGACTAGCGGGTACCAAGAGACCCAGTACTTC	CASSPRTSGYQETQYF
.	TRBV2	.	13	TRBJ1-2	TGTGCCAGCAGCGCCAGGGAGTACTATGGCTACACCTTC	CASSAREYYGYTF
.	TRBV9	.	16	TRBJ2-2	TGTGCCAGCAGCGTAGTATCTTCGGGTAACACCGGGGAGCTGTTTTTT	CASSVVSSGNTGELFF
.	TRBV18	.	14	TRBJ1-1	TGTGCCAGCTCACCGCCCGGGGCCAGCACTGAAGCTTTCTTT	CASSPPGASTEAFF
TRBD1	TRBV28	once	16	TRBJ1-5	TGTGCCAGCAGTCCCCGGGGGTCAGGGGGGGTTCAGCCCCAGCATTTT	CASSPRGSGGVQPQHF
.	TRBV7-9	.	15	TRBJ2-2	TGTGCCAGCAGCCAAGGGCAGGCCAATACCGGGGAGCTGTTTTTT	CASSQGQANTGELFF
TRBD2	TRBV18	.	15	TRBJ2-7	TGTGCCAGCTCACCCCCTAGCGGGAGGTCCCACGAGCAGTACTTC	CASSPPSGRSHEQYF
TRBD1	TRBV2	.	12	TRBJ2-7	TGTGCCACCGGGACAGGACCCTACGAGCAGTACTTC	CATGTGPYEQYF
.	TRBV2	.	14	TRBJ2-7	TGTGCCAGCGGAGAAGGGGGGGCCTCCTACGAGCAGTACTTC	CASGEGGASYEQYF
TRBD2	TRBV28	.	16	TRBJ2-7	TGTGCCAGCAGTTTGCCCGGACTAGCGGGGTACTACGAGCAGTACTTC	CASSLPGLAGYYEQYF
.	TRBV11-1	.	15	TRBJ1-1	TGTGCCAGCAGCTCGAGAGACCCCATGAACACTGAAGCTTTCTTT	CASSSRDPMNTEAFF
TRBD2	TRBV5-6	.	17	TRBJ2-7	TGTGCCAGCAGCCAAAAAGCAGCGGGAGAAAGCCCCTACGAGCAGTACTTC	CASSQKAAGESPYEQYF
TRBD2	TRBV30	.	16	TRBJ2-3	TGTGCCTGGACCGCGGACTTAGCAGGGAGGGCAGATACGCAGTATTTT	CAWTADLAGRADTQYF
.	TRBV28	.	14	TRBJ1-3	TGTGCCAGCAGTCCGTCCCTGGGAGGAAACACCATATATTTT	CASSPSLGGNTIYF
TRBD2	TRBV4-1	once	15	TRBJ2-3	TGCGCCAGCAGCCAATCCGGGACTAGGACAGATACGCAGTATTTT	CASSQSGTRTDTQYF
TRBD1	TRBV6-6	.	15	TRBJ1-5	TGTGCCAGCAGTGCCCAGGGGGCCAGCAATCAGCCCCAGCATTTT	CASSAQGASNQPQHF
TRBD2	TRBV27	.	15	TRBJ2-2	TGTGCCAGCAGTGAAGCGGGAGTGGGGCCCGGGGAGCTGTTTTTT	CASSEAGVGPGELFF
.	TRBV18	few	14	TRBJ1-4	TGTGCCAGCTCACCGGCAGGGCGGGATGGAAAACTGTTTTTT	CASSPAGRDGKLFF
.	TRBV7-8	.	11	TRBJ2-7	TGTGCCAGCAGCTTAGAGCAGGAGCAGTACTTC	CASSLEQEQYF
.	TRBV2	.	14	TRBJ2-2	TGTGCCAGTACGATGGGGGGTGGGTCCGGGGAGCTGTTTTTT	CASTMGGGSGELFF
TRBD1	TRBV9	.	16	TRBJ2-2	TGTGCCAGCAGCGTGGGGACAGGTGCATGGACCGGGGAGCTGTTTTTT	CASSVGTGAWTGELFF
.	TRBV28	once	12	TRBJ1-2	TGTGCCAGCGCGGGGGGCGCAGATGGCTACACCTTC	CASAGGADGYTF
.	TRBV10-3	once	15	TRBJ1-2	TGTGCCATCAGTGAGTCGGCCCTGGGCGACTATGGCTACACCTTC	CAISESALGDYGYTF
TRBD1	TRBV10-3	.	15	TRBJ2-3	TGTGCCATCAGGGGCCGGGACAGTTTCACAGATACGCAGTATTTT	CAIRGRDSFTDTQYF
.	TRBV7-6	.	13	TRBJ1-1	TGTGCCAGCAGCTTATCTTCTACCGGGGAAGCTTTCTTT	CASSLSSTGEAFF
.	TRBV12-5	.	12	TRBJ2-2	TGTGCTAGTGGACAGGACACCGGGGAGCTGTTTTTT	CASGQDTGELFF
.	TRBV6-6	once	12	TRBJ2-5	TGTGCCAGCAGTACGACGCAAGAGACCCAGTACTTC	CASSTTQETQYF
TRBD2	TRBV7-9	.	15	TRBJ2-3	TGTGCCAGCAGCTTATTCGGGGGGAGCACAGATACGCAGTATTTT	CASSLFGGSTDTQYF
TRBD2	TRBV5-4	.	15	TRBJ2-3	TGTGCCAGCAGAGCTACTAGCGGGGGCACAGATACGCAGTATTTT	CASRATSGGTDTQYF
.	TRBV29-1	.	11	TRBJ2-7	TGCAGCGTTGGGACAGCCTACGAGCAGTACTTC	CSVGTAYEQYF
.	TRBV5-1	.	13	TRBJ1-2	TGCGCCAGCAGCTTGGCCTCAGCTAGGGGCTACACCTTC	CASSLASARGYTF
TRBD1	TRBV6-5	.	13	TRBJ1-4	TGTGCCAGCACGAGGGGACAGGGAGGGAAACTGTTTTTT	CASTRGQGGKLFF
.	TRBV19	.	13	TRBJ1-1	TGTGCCAGTAGTAACCAGGGAGATACTGAAGCTTTCTTT	CASSNQGDTEAFF
.	TRBV18	.	14	TRBJ2-5	TGTGCCAGCTCACCGGGGCAGGGTGGCGAGACCCAGTACTTC	CASSPGQGGETQYF
.	TRBV9	.	15	TRBJ1-4	TGTGCCAGCAGCCCAGCGGGGGGGAAGAATGAAAAACTGTTTTTT	CASSPAGGKNEKLFF
.	TRBV5-4	.	13	TRBJ2-7	TGTGCCAGCAGCTTGGGACAAAACTACGAGCAGTACTTC	CASSLGQNYEQYF
.	TRBV2	.	14	TRBJ1-1	TGTGCCAGCAGTGAAAGAGTCAGACTTCCTGAAGCTTTCTTT	CASSERVRLPEAFF
.	TRBV7-2	.	12	TRBJ2-5	TGTGCCAGCAGCTTAGCCCGAGAGACCCAGTACTTC	CASSLARETQYF
.	TRBV10-2	.	15	TRBJ1-2	TGCGCCAGCAGGATCTCCGGGACTTCTAACTATGGCTACACCTTC	CASRISGTSNYGYTF
.	TRBV9	.	13	TRBJ1-1	TGTGCCAGCAGCGTAGGGGAGAACACTGAAGCTTTCTTT	CASSVGENTEAFF
.	TRBV28	.	13	TRBJ2-5	TGTGCCAGCAGGCTTAGCGAGAGAGAGACCCAGTACTTC	CASRLSERETQYF